This T cell receptor (beta chain) comes out of a study of monozygotic twins with inflammatory bowel disease (dated by TCRdb to between 2017 and 2020). Broadly, across the study: The complete study included around 30 monozygotic twin pairs: 19 IBD-discordant Danish pairs and nine German pairs, of which four were IBD-concordant and five were IBD-discordant. Within discordant pairs, disease-associated traits were sought mainly by comparing IBD patients with their genetically identical healthy co-twins. Each individual had, on average, about 151 000 unique TCRalpha sequences and 181 000 unique TCRbeta sequences available for analysis. The research as a whole found: IBD patients had lower TCRbeta repertoire diversity, measured by the inverse Simpson index, than their healthy co-twins. Fewer clonotypes were shared with other individuals by IBD patients than by healthy twins, most markedly in patients showing signs of disease activity. The analysis was unable to tell different T cell subtypes apart. The results gave no support for a single strong signal or clonotype linked to IBD. Repertoire similarity did not differ between concordant and discordant twins, which could be due to limited statistical power. Differing immunosuppressive treatments among patients may have added background noise and inter-individual variability to the repertoires.

A remark on this clonotype: Its antigen is unknown.

The library relied on 5' RACE. The input for every TCR library was around 3.5 ug of total RNA. cDNA was synthesized with SMARTScribe reverse transcriptase in eight separate reactions per sample. During cDNA synthesis, template switching was used to introduce unique molecular identifiers that contained a 6-nucleotide sample barcode. Amplification of TCRalpha and TCRbeta cDNA involved two nested PCRs of 16 and 9 cycles, and each PCR was followed by bead purification. Before amplification, cDNA was treated with uracil DNA-glycosylase and purified using the QIAquick PCR purification kit. In the second PCR, Illumina TruSeq-compatible adapters and sample-specific barcodes were added. Library quality and concentration were checked on TapeStation and Qubit, and libraries were pooled at around 5 ng each. The pooled libraries were sequenced with 2 x 100 bp reads and custom sequencing primers on an Illumina HiSeq2500 single-index Rapid Run. Concerning the study's data processing: MiGEC version 1.2.6 was used for UMI-based consensus assembly, which corrected PCR and sequencing errors. MiXCR version 2.1.1 handled V(D)J alignment, clonotype assembly and CDR3 extraction. To normalise gene usage, clonotype sharing and MAIT/NKT TCR abundance, the top 1000, 10 000 and 20 000 clonotypes in each sample were analysed. After downsampling to 27 000 UMIs, diversity was calculated as the inverse Simpson index using the vegan R package. Statistical testing used paired Mann-Whitney U tests on the discordant twin pairs and applied Benjamini-Hochberg correction for multiple testing. TCRdb reprocessed the reads into one record per CDR3 protein sequence, lacking DNA. The authors' filters were not applied to this entry. For this sample, the table gives about 350,000 distinct CDR3 sequences. The ten largest clonotypes hold around 2% of the sample.

From each donor, an approximately 2.3 ml peripheral blood sample was collected into PAXgene tubes and kept at -80 degrees C. Without any T cell sorting, total RNA was extracted from whole blood using the PAXgene blood miRNA kit on an automated QIAcube. Peripheral blood from monozygotic twin pairs, either concordant or discordant for inflammatory bowel disease, underwent deep TCRalpha and TCRbeta repertoire profiling that used unique molecular barcoding. Smoking habits were recorded for all twin pairs, and individuals were classified as current, former or never smokers. The CDR1 and CDR2 encoded by the germline V gene (reference sequence) are DFQATT and SNEGSKA. CDR3 length: 15 amino acids, cysteine to phenylalanine. A DNA sequence was not provided.

The receptor was derived from a human donor with ulcerative colitis or Crohn's disease, or a healthy co-twin of an affected twin (not recorded which). The sequenced sample consisted of blood. The V gene is TRBV20-1 and the J gene is TRBJ2-1; the TCRdb call, TRBD2, lacks DNA for checking. The CDR3 is CSAATSGRSNNEQFF.